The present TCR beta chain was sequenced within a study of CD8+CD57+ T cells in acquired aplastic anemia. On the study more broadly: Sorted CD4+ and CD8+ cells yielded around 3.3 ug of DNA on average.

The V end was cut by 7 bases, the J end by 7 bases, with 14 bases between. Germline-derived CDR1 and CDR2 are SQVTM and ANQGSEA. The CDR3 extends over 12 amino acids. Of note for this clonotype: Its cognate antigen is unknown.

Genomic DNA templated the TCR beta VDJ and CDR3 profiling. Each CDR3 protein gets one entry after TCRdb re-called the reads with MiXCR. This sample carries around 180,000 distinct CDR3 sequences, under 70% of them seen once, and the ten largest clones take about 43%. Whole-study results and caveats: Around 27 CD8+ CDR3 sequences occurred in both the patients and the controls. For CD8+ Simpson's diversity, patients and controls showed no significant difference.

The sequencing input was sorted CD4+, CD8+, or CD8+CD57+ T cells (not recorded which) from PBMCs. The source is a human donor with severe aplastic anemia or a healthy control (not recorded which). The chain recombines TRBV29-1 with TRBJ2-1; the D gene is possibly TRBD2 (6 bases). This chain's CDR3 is CSGSAGRNEQFF. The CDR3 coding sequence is TGCAGCGGATCAGCCGGGAGAAATGAGCAGTTCTTC.